These T cell receptor beta chains were read from a single sample in a study of identical twins. Each CDR3 protein gets one entry after TCRdb re-called the 5' RACE reads with MiXCR. This repertoire shows some 1,600,000 distinct CDR3 sequences, less than 40% found once; its top ten account for around 0.3%. The sequenced sample consisted of cord blood. These TCRs come from a newborn girl in good health. CDR3s include the opening cysteine and the closing phenylalanine or tryptophan. The D gene is left open where the match is weak. Part of the rows lack a size; the others show once, few, many or a class for expanded clones.

TGTGCCAGCAGTTACTCTTGCCGCGGATCTAACTATGGCTACACCTTC	CASSYSCRGSNYGYTF	many	.	TRBV6-5	TRBJ1-2
TGTGCCATCAGTGAGCCTAGCGGGAGCTCCGCCTACGAGCAGTACTTC	CAISEPSGSSAYEQYF	few	TRBD2	TRBV10-3	TRBJ2-7
TGTGCCAGCTCACGAGAACGGTATGGCCACACCTTC	CASSRERYGHTF	.	.	TRBV18	TRBJ1-2
TGTGCCAGCAGCTTAGCTGTAGTAGCGGCCTTAAGCTCCTACAATGAGCAGTTCTTC	CASSLAVVAALSSYNEQFF	.	.	TRBV11-2	TRBJ2-1
TGTGCCAGCAGTTACTCGGGCAGCCGGCAGTACTTC	CASSYSGSRQYF	few	.	TRBV6-2/TRBV6-3	TRBJ2-4
TGTGCCAGCAGCTTAGGTGTAGGGAATGGCTACACCTTC	CASSLGVGNGYTF	few	.	TRBV11-2	TRBJ1-2
TGCGCCAGCAGCTTGGAGGGGGGCCAGCAGTACTTC	CASSLEGGQQYF	.	.	TRBV5-1	TRBJ2-4
TGTGCCAGCAAGACTAGCGGGGCCTACAATGAGCAGTACTTC	CASKTSGAYNEQYF	.	TRBD2	TRBV5-6	TRBJ2-7
TGCAGTGCCCCGACAGGGAAGAACACTGAAGCTTTCTTT	CSAPTGKNTEAFF	.	TRBD1	TRBV20-1	TRBJ1-1
TGTGCCAGCAGGGACAGGGAATACAATGAGCAGTTCTTC	CASRDREYNEQFF	many	TRBD1	TRBV28	TRBJ2-1
TGTGCCAGCAGCTCTAGAGCGGCCAATGAGCAGTACTTC	CASSSRAANEQYF	.	.	TRBV7-2	TRBJ2-7
TGTGCCATCAGTGTAATCCTAGACAGGGGGCTTGGGGCCAACGTCCTGACTTTC	CAISVILDRGLGANVLTF	.	TRBD1	TRBV10-3	TRBJ2-6